Each of the 22 T cell receptor beta chains below was sequenced from the same sample in a study of T cells in Graves' hyperthyroidism and ophthalmopathy. The TCR beta CDR3 regions underwent amplification using RNA transcripts as the source. When the TCR CDR3 underwent first-round RT-PCR, the HTBI primer set was used. Each CDR3 protein is one row after TCRdb ran MiXCR on the multiplex PCR reads. This table holds 550,000 to 600,000 distinct CDR3 sequences, 12% to 15% found once. Sequencing was carried out using blood. These receptors all stem from a woman between 18 and 30 years old with Graves' ophthalmopathy.

Remarks on this clonotype: A much larger clone lies one base from this, so it may be a read error. V gene TRBV24-1 combines with J gene TRBJ2-5, with 10 bases matching TRBD2. V was clipped by 3 bases and J by 7 bases; unmatched bases: 13. This CDR3 has 17 residues. Germline values: CDR1 KGHDR, CDR2 SFDVKD. The CDR3 sequence is CATSDTGVAGGRGTQYF. Written as DNA, the CDR3 is TGTGCCACCAGTGATACTGGGGTAGCGGGAGGCCGAGGGACCCAGTACTTC.

The chain combines TRBV12-3 or TRBV12-4 with TRBJ2-1; 9 positions agree with TRBD2. The CDR3 length is 16 residues. Germline trimming cut 3 bases from V and 4 bases from J; bases unmatched to any gene: 7. The DNA for the CDR3 is TGTGCCAGCAGTTTTTCCCTAGCGGGACGGTACAATGAGCAGTTCTTC. Encoded protein: CASSFSLAGRYNEQFF.

The V call is TRBV9, the J call TRBJ2-7; no clear D gene. V was clipped by 1 base and J by 3 bases, with 11 bases between them. The CDR3 loop spans 14 amino acids. Germline values: CDR1 SGDLS, CDR2 YYNGEE. As DNA, the CDR3 is TGTGCCAGCAGCGTATCCCCCTCGGGCTACGAGCAGTACTTC. Translating gives CASSVSPSGYEQYF. Looking up the rest from reference TRBV9 and TRBJ2-7 gives the full variable domain: DSGVTQTPKHLITATGQRVTLRCSPRSGDLSVYWYQQSLDQGLQFLIQYYNGEERAKGNILERFSAQQFPDLHSELNLSSLELGDSALYFCASSVSPSGYEQYFGPGTRLTVT.

This clonotype was detected only a few times. The chain carries TRBV28 and TRBJ1-2; D gene uncertain. This CDR3 spans 11 amino acids. In germline, CDR1 is MDHEN, CDR2 SYDVKM. V was shortened by 6 bases and J by 8 bases, with 10 bases between the two germline ends. Here the CDR3 reads CASSSSEGYTF. CDR3 sequence (DNA): TGTGCCAGCAGCTCATCGGAGGGCTACACCTTC.

This chain links TRBV4-1 with TRBJ2-1, with D possibly matching TRBD1 (5 bases). There are 15 residues in the CDR3. Trimming pared 0 bases from V and 5 bases from J, leaving 11 bases between. Germline V lookup: CDR1 MGHRA, CDR2 YSYEKL. Written as DNA, the CDR3 is TGCGCCAGCAGCCAAGACCTGGGGCATAACAATGAGCAGTTCTTC. Protein sequence: CASSQDLGHNNEQFF.

This clonotype has at least ten counts. V gene TRBV27 combines with J gene TRBJ2-7; 14 bases match TRBD2. The CDR3 length is 16 residues. Per the germline V gene, CDR1 is MNHEY and CDR2 is SMNVEV (reference sequence). Germline trimming cut 5 bases from V and 6 bases from J; bases unmatched to any gene: 9. As DNA, the CDR3 is TGTGCCAGCAGTCGGACTAGCGGGAGGTCGGGGAGCGAGCAGTACTTC. Its translation is CASSRTSGRSGSEQYF.

This clonotype was recorded a few times. The V gene is TRBV12-3 or TRBV12-4, the J gene TRBJ1-2; TRBD1 matches at 7 bases. This CDR3 comprises 15 residues. The V gene end was trimmed by 0 bases and the J gene end by 7 bases; junction bases not matched to a gene: 8. CDR3 DNA: TGTGCCAGCAGTTTAGCAGGGAGAGGGACAGTTGGCTACACCTTC. Its translation is CASSLAGRGTVGYTF.

This clonotype has only a few counts. This chain joins TRBV9 and TRBJ1-2, with D perhaps matching TRBD1 (6 bases). V was cut by 0 bases and J by 6 bases, with 9 bases left in between. The germline V gene encodes CDR1 SGDLS and CDR2 YYNGEE. This CDR3 is 13 amino acids long. DNA of the CDR3: TGTGCCAGCAGCGTAGGGCGACAGGATGGCTACACCTTC. It translates to CASSVGRQDGYTF.

This clonotype was seen many times. The CDR3 here is CASTPGTSGYEQYF. DNA for the CDR3: TGTGCCAGCACTCCCGGGACTAGCGGTTACGAGCAGTACTTC. The chain recombines TRBV6-1 with TRBJ2-7; 11 bases are a match to TRBD2. Germline V lookup: CDR1 MNHNS, CDR2 SASEGT. The CDR3 is 14 amino acids. V was clipped by 7 bases and J by 4 bases; unmatched bases: 6.

The table lists this clonotype with many counts. V usage is TRBV7-2 and J usage is TRBJ2-1; 9 nucleotides agree with TRBD2. Looked up from germline, CDR1 is SGHTA and CDR2 is FQGNSA. J was trimmed by 8 bases and V by 1 base; bases with no gene match: 3. The CDR3 contains 14 residues. This chain's CDR3 is CASSLVAGDYEQFF. In nucleotides, the CDR3 is TGTGCCAGCAGCTTAGTAGCGGGAGACTATGAGCAGTTCTTC.

The table lists this clonotype with many counts. This chain connects TRBV6-2 or TRBV6-3 to TRBJ2-2; 7 bases line up with TRBD2. Trimming cost V 5 bases and J 3 bases; bases outside gene matches: 6. Germline V gene sequence: CDR1 MNHEY, CDR2 SVGEGT. The CDR3 is made up of 15 amino acids. CDR3 in amino acids: CASSLREVDTGELFF. The CDR3, as DNA: TGTGCCAGCAGTCTACGGGAGGTAGACACCGGGGAGCTGTTTTTT.

This chain connects TRBV27 to TRBJ2-3, with TRBD2 identical over 13 bases. J was trimmed by 3 bases and V by 6 bases; bases with no gene match: 6. This CDR3 has 16 residues. Germline assignment: CDR1 MNHEY and CDR2 SMNVEV (reference sequence). The CDR3, as DNA: TGTGCCAGCAGGCCGTCGGGACTAGCGGGGACAGATACGCAGTATTTT. Its translation is CASRPSGLAGTDTQYF.

The rearrangement links TRBV4-1 to TRBJ1-2, with TRBD1 identical over 7 bases. V trimming: 4 bases; J trimming: 8 bases; junction bases outside the gene matches: 7. In germline, CDR1 is MGHRA, CDR2 YSYEKL. The CDR3 length is 13 residues. DNA for the CDR3: TGCGCCAGCAGCCCCACAGGGGTTGGGGGCTACACCTTC. Translation: CASSPTGVGGYTF.

The chain couples TRBV5-5 to TRBJ2-4; 10 nucleotides line up with TRBD2. Looked up from germline, CDR1 is SGHKS and CDR2 is YYEKEE (reference sequence). CDR3 length: 21 residues. Trimming took 1 base from V and 2 from J; bases not matched to a gene: 18. This chain's CDR3 is CASSLSGVRTSGSLPKNIQYF. CDR3 coding DNA: TGTGCCAGCAGCTTGAGTGGGGTCCGGACTAGCGGAAGCCTGCCCAAAAACATTCAGTACTTC. The full variable domain, with the rest looked up from reference TRBV5-5 and TRBJ2-4, is DAGVTQSPTHLIKTRGQQVTLRCSPISGHKSVSWYQQVLGQGPQFIFQYYEKEERGRGNFPDRFSARQFPNYSSELNVNALLLGDSALYLCASSLSGVRTSGSLPKNIQYFGAGTRLSVL.

This clonotype was recorded many times. This rearrangement joins TRBV30 to TRBJ1-2; D possibly corresponds to TRBD1 (5 bases). CDR1 is GTSNPN and CDR2 is SVGIG in the germline V gene (reference sequence). The length of the CDR3 is 13 residues. Trimming took 0 bases from V and 8 from J, leaving 13 bases between them. This CDR3 reads CAWSVGTPSGYTF. The CDR3 region has the DNA TGTGCCTGGAGTGTGGGGACCCCGTCCGGCTACACCTTC.

In its sample, this clonotype was seen many times. The chain employs TRBV10-3 and TRBJ1-5; D gene ambiguous. Germline assignment: CDR1 ENHRY and CDR2 SYGVKD. Between the trimmed V and J ends, which lost 0 bases and 0 bases, there was a span of 9 bases. CDR3 length: 16 residues. The CDR3 reads CAISESVTSSNQPQHF. The CDR3 nucleotides are TGTGCCATCAGTGAGTCTGTCACTTCTAGCAATCAGCCCCAGCATTTT.

This chain links TRBV19 with TRBJ1-5, with TRBD1 matching over 8 bases. CDR3 length: 15 residues. Germline-derived CDR1 and CDR2 are LNHDA and SQIVND (reference sequence). Trimming at V came to 5 bases and at J to 5 bases, leaving 8 bases not matched to a gene. The CDR3 loop reads CASSPRGREDQPQHF. In DNA form, the CDR3 reads TGTGCCAGTAGTCCCAGGGGGCGCGAGGATCAGCCCCAGCATTTT.

This clonotype was recorded at least ten times. V usage is TRBV30 and J usage is TRBJ1-1; D unclear. This CDR3 is 14 amino acids long. The V gene lost 4 bases and the J gene lost 2 bases, with 14 bases spanning the gap. From germline, CDR1 is GTSNPN and CDR2 SVGIG (reference sequence). CDR3 coding DNA: TGTGCCTGGAAAAGGGTCCCACCCAACACTGAAGCTTTCTTT. This gives the protein CAWKRVPPNTEAFF.

This clonotype was observed at least ten times. This chain connects TRBV7-2 to TRBJ2-5, with a tentative D call TRBD2 (5 bases). The CDR3 totals 14 residues. Trimming stripped 0 bases from V and 5 bases from J, with 10 bases between. Germline values: CDR1 SGHTA, CDR2 FQGNSA. CDR3 sequence reads: CASSLAARRETQYF. The CDR3, as DNA: TGTGCCAGCAGCTTAGCCGCCAGGAGGGAGACCCAGTACTTC.

This clonotype was counted at least ten times. The V gene is TRBV7-2, the J gene TRBJ2-3; TRBD2 aligns across 10 bases. The CDR3 has 15 amino acids. After removal of 4 bases from V and 2 bases from J, the junction contained 3 bases not matched to a gene. The germline CDR1 and CDR2 sequences are SGHTA and FQGNSA. CDR3 DNA sequence: TGTGCCAGCAGCTGGACTAGCGGAATCACAGATACGCAGTATTTT. It translates to CASSWTSGITDTQYF.

This clonotype was counted ten times or more. This chain links TRBV7-2 with TRBJ2-1, with D tentatively TRBD1 or TRBD2 (7 bases each). CDR1 and CDR2 from the germline V gene are SGHTA and FQGNSA. Trimming removed 5 bases from V and 5 bases from J, with 10 bases in between. CDR3 size: 13 residues. In nucleotides, the CDR3 is TGTGCCAGCAGCCAGGGGGGGAACAATGAGCAGTTCTTC. It codes for CASSQGGNNEQFF.

This clonotype has more than one count but fewer than ten. V and J are TRBV6-8 and TRBJ2-5; 8 bases agree with TRBD1. The junction had 5 bases not matched to a gene; V was cut back by 6 bases and J by 5 bases. The germline V gene has CDR1 MNHGY and CDR2 SAAAGT. The CDR3 is 13 amino acids. The CDR3 DNA reads as TGTGCCAGCAGGGACAGGGCGGGGGAGACCCAGTACTTC. Its protein is CASRDRAGETQYF.